These T cell receptor beta chains were read from a single sample in a study of T-cell reconstitution after alpha-beta-depleted transplantation in children. TCRdb fed the PCR reads into MiXCR, producing one record per CDR3 protein. The sample records fewer than 700,000 distinct CDR3 sequences, around 23% being singletons. The specimen comprised PBMCs, mostly from graft donor cells, sampled 360 days after TCRalphabeta/CD19-depleted stem cell transplant. These receptors all stem from a boy less than two years old who had a stem cell transplant for acute myeloid leukemia, so the T cells may come from the graft donor. Each CDR3 is given with its conserved first and last residue. The D gene is left open where the match is weak. Only some rows state a clone size, as once, few, many or a class for expanded clones.

V gene: TRBV20-1; D gene: -; J gene: TRBJ2-3; clone size: few; CDR3 protein: CSAGTGRYF; CDR3 DNA: TGCAGTGCCGGGACCGGTCGGTATTTT
V gene: TRBV25-1; D gene: -; J gene: TRBJ1-5; clone size: -; CDR3 protein: CASSARTDYQPQHF; CDR3 DNA: TGTGCCAGCAGTGCCCGGACAGATTATCAGCCCCAGCATTTT
V gene: TRBV5-1; D gene: -; J gene: TRBJ2-1; clone size: few; CDR3 protein: CASTRDGRYEQFF; CDR3 DNA: TGCGCCAGCACCAGGGACGGTCGATATGAGCAGTTCTTC
V gene: TRBV12-3/TRBV12-4; D gene: -; J gene: TRBJ2-1; clone size: many; CDR3 protein: CASSFRGGPYNEQFF; CDR3 DNA: TGTGCCAGCAGTTTCAGAGGGGGGCCCTACAATGAGCAGTTCTTC
V gene: TRBV7-3; D gene: -; J gene: TRBJ2-1; clone size: few; CDR3 protein: CASSLTGGGNNEQFF; CDR3 DNA: TGTGCCAGCAGCTTAACGGGTGGGGGGAACAATGAGCAGTTCTTC
V gene: TRBV12-3/TRBV12-4; D gene: -; J gene: TRBJ2-3; clone size: -; CDR3 protein: CASRYTSSTDTQYF; CDR3 DNA: TGTGCCAGCAGGTACACTTCTAGCACAGATACGCAGTATTTT
V gene: TRBV6-5; D gene: -; J gene: TRBJ2-2; clone size: many; CDR3 protein: CASRLGRTGELFF; CDR3 DNA: TGTGCCAGCAGACTCGGACGAACCGGGGAGCTGTTTTTT
V gene: TRBV13; D gene: TRBD2; J gene: TRBJ2-3; clone size: -; CDR3 protein: CASTRASGAIRGTQYF; CDR3 DNA: TGTGCCAGCACGCGGGCTAGCGGGGCGATCAGGGGTACGCAGTATTTT
V gene: TRBV7-9; D gene: -; J gene: TRBJ2-2; clone size: -; CDR3 protein: CASSLALGETGELFF; CDR3 DNA: TGTGCCAGCAGCTTAGCGCTAGGGGAAACCGGGGAGCTGTTTTTT
V gene: TRBV12-3/TRBV12-4; D gene: -; J gene: TRBJ2-1; clone size: -; CDR3 protein: CASSSQKDGDEQFF; CDR3 DNA: TGTGCCAGCAGCTCACAAAAGGACGGAGATGAGCAGTTCTTC
V gene: TRBV20-1; D gene: -; J gene: TRBJ2-4; clone size: few; CDR3 protein: CSARERLAKNIQYF; CDR3 DNA: TGCAGTGCTAGGGAAAGGCTAGCCAAAAACATTCAGTACTTC
V gene: TRBV15; D gene: TRBD2; J gene: TRBJ2-1; clone size: -; CDR3 protein: CATSRDQRDRGLAGGPDSYNEQFF; CDR3 DNA: TGTGCCACCAGCAGAGATCAAAGGGACAGGGGACTAGCGGGGGGTCCCGACTCCTACAATGAGCAGTTCTTC
V gene: TRBV20-1; D gene: -; J gene: TRBJ2-1; clone size: -; CDR3 protein: CSARSRGLSVDNEQFF; CDR3 DNA: TGCAGTGCTAGATCCCGAGGGCTGAGCGTAGACAATGAGCAGTTCTTC
V gene: TRBV12-3/TRBV12-4; D gene: -; J gene: TRBJ2-3; clone size: -; CDR3 protein: CASSGRQVTDTQYF; CDR3 DNA: TGTGCCAGCAGTGGACGACAGGTTACAGATACGCAGTATTTT
V gene: TRBV25-1; D gene: -; J gene: TRBJ1-1; clone size: -; CDR3 protein: CASSEYGSMNTEAFF; CDR3 DNA: TGTGCCAGCAGTGAATACGGCAGCATGAACACTGAAGCTTTCTTT
V gene: TRBV7-9; D gene: -; J gene: TRBJ2-7; clone size: many; CDR3 protein: CASSSPGYEQYF; CDR3 DNA: TGTGCCAGCAGCTCGCCAGGCTACGAGCAGTACTTC
V gene: TRBV4-3; D gene: -; J gene: TRBJ2-7; clone size: few; CDR3 protein: CASSRSDPLTGPHEQYF; CDR3 DNA: TGCGCCAGCAGCCGCTCCGACCCCCTGACAGGACCCCACGAGCAGTACTTC
V gene: TRBV20-1; D gene: -; J gene: TRBJ1-5; clone size: -; CDR3 protein: CSARDRGAHNQPQHF; CDR3 DNA: TGCAGTGCTAGAGATCGGGGGGCCCACAATCAGCCCCAGCATTTT
V gene: TRBV7-8; D gene: -; J gene: TRBJ2-7; clone size: once; CDR3 protein: CASSLQEVGYEQYF; CDR3 DNA: TGTGCCAGCAGCTTACAGGAGGTGGGCTACGAGCAGTACTTC
V gene: TRBV21-1; D gene: -; J gene: TRBJ2-5; clone size: -; CDR3 protein: CASSKEGLVVGETQYF; CDR3 DNA: TGTGCCAGCAGCAAAGAGGGACTAGTGGTTGGAGAGACCCAGTACTTC
V gene: TRBV7-9; D gene: TRBD2; J gene: TRBJ2-3; clone size: many; CDR3 protein: CASSPLTSGGPWDTQYF; CDR3 DNA: TGTGCCAGCAGCCCACTAACTAGCGGGGGTCCATGGGATACGCAGTATTTT
V gene: TRBV2; D gene: TRBD1; J gene: TRBJ2-1; clone size: -; CDR3 protein: CASSKDRGGNEQFF; CDR3 DNA: TGTGCCAGCAGTAAGGACAGGGGGGGAAATGAGCAGTTCTTC
V gene: TRBV5-1; D gene: TRBD1; J gene: TRBJ1-2; clone size: many; CDR3 protein: CASSLGRLTGLDYGYTF; CDR3 DNA: TGCGCCAGCAGCTTGGGTCGACTGACAGGGTTAGACTATGGCTACACCTTC
V gene: TRBV9; D gene: TRBD1; J gene: TRBJ2-7; clone size: many; CDR3 protein: CASTKGRGQGAGEQYF; CDR3 DNA: TGTGCCAGCACCAAAGGAAGGGGACAGGGGGCCGGCGAGCAGTACTTC
V gene: TRBV12-3/TRBV12-4; D gene: TRBD2; J gene: TRBJ2-7; clone size: -; CDR3 protein: CASTWGLGNKLGLYEQYF; CDR3 DNA: TGTGCCAGCACTTGGGGACTAGGGAACAAACTTGGACTCTACGAGCAGTACTTC
V gene: TRBV29-1; D gene: -; J gene: TRBJ2-4; clone size: -; CDR3 protein: CSVFGGGQKNIQYF; CDR3 DNA: TGCAGCGTTTTTGGGGGGGGGCAAAAAAACATTCAGTACTTC
V gene: TRBV20-1; D gene: TRBD1; J gene: TRBJ1-3; clone size: -; CDR3 protein: CSARDSQGMNTIYF; CDR3 DNA: TGCAGTGCTAGAGACTCACAGGGGATGAACACCATATATTTT
V gene: TRBV6-5; D gene: -; J gene: TRBJ2-3; clone size: -; CDR3 protein: CASSSNHGAGRRDTQYF; CDR3 DNA: TGTGCCAGCAGTTCCAACCATGGGGCAGGGCGAAGAGATACGCAGTATTTT
V gene: TRBV6-1; D gene: -; J gene: TRBJ2-7; clone size: many; CDR3 protein: CASSLDSFYEQYF; CDR3 DNA: TGTGCCAGCAGCCTAGATTCCTTCTACGAGCAGTACTTC